A selection of T cell receptor beta chains follows, all from one sample in a study of identical twins. Via MiXCR, TCRdb re-called the 5' RACE reads, giving one row per CDR3 protein. The sample carries under 900,000 distinct CDR3 sequences, around a sixth recorded once. The sample also formed part of further work on T cells expressing NK-cell markers.

The sample consisted of PBMCs. The receptors here all came from a woman aged 18-35 years in good health. CDR3s include the opening cysteine and the closing phenylalanine or tryptophan. Each record gives: J gene, V gene, clone size, D gene, CDR3 DNA, CDR3 protein. The D gene is left open where the match is weak. Clone sizes are given selectively: once, few, many, or a class where the clone is expanded.

J gene: TRBJ2-3; V gene: TRBV5-6; clone size: many; D gene: -; CDR3 DNA: TGTGCCAGCAGCTTGGCCACCTCCGGGACTCGCTCCGGAGATACGCAGTATTTT; CDR3 protein: CASSLATSGTRSGDTQYF
J gene: TRBJ2-7; V gene: TRBV7-9; clone size: few; D gene: TRBD1; CDR3 DNA: TGTGCCAGCAGCCCTAACCGGGACAGCTTCTACGAGCAGTACTTC; CDR3 protein: CASSPNRDSFYEQYF
J gene: TRBJ2-2; V gene: TRBV6-2/TRBV6-3; clone size: -; D gene: -; CDR3 DNA: TGTGCCAGCAGTTACGTCCGCTTAGGGGAGCTGTTTTTT; CDR3 protein: CASSYVRLGELFF
J gene: TRBJ2-7; V gene: TRBV29-1; clone size: many; D gene: TRBD2; CDR3 DNA: TGCAGCGTCGGACTAGCGGGAGATTCCGAGCAGTACTTC; CDR3 protein: CSVGLAGDSEQYF
J gene: TRBJ1-2; V gene: TRBV18; clone size: -; D gene: TRBD1; CDR3 DNA: TGTGCCAGCGCTCAGGGGGCTTCCTATGGCTACACCTTC; CDR3 protein: CASAQGASYGYTF
J gene: TRBJ2-3; V gene: TRBV18; clone size: few; D gene: TRBD1; CDR3 DNA: TGTGCCAGCTCACCGATAGGGGGCCTCACAGATACGCAGTATTTT; CDR3 protein: CASSPIGGLTDTQYF
J gene: TRBJ1-5; V gene: TRBV12-3/TRBV12-4; clone size: -; D gene: TRBD1; CDR3 DNA: TGTGCCAGCAGATCTACGGTTTATTCAGGGACAGGGGGCCGGCCCCAGCATTTT; CDR3 protein: CASRSTVYSGTGGRPQHF
J gene: TRBJ2-7; V gene: TRBV6-2/TRBV6-3; clone size: -; D gene: TRBD1; CDR3 DNA: TGTGCCAGCAGTTATGATGGGACAGGGGGCTACGAGCAGTACTTC; CDR3 protein: CASSYDGTGGYEQYF
J gene: TRBJ2-1; V gene: TRBV29-1; clone size: few; D gene: -; CDR3 DNA: TGCAGCGTTCAAACTAGCTCCTACAATGAGCAGTTCTTC; CDR3 protein: CSVQTSSYNEQFF
J gene: TRBJ2-3; V gene: TRBV24-1; clone size: few; D gene: -; CDR3 DNA: TGTGCCACCAGTGATTCCCGAAGGGGGACAGATACGCAGTATTTT; CDR3 protein: CATSDSRRGTDTQYF
J gene: TRBJ2-7; V gene: TRBV20-1; clone size: -; D gene: TRBD2; CDR3 DNA: TGCAGTGCCCCGACTAGCGGGAGGAGCCACGAGCAGTACTTC; CDR3 protein: CSAPTSGRSHEQYF
J gene: TRBJ1-2; V gene: TRBV7-9; clone size: -; D gene: TRBD1; CDR3 DNA: TGTGCCAGCAGCCCCGGACAGGGGGTGGCTGGCTACACCTTC; CDR3 protein: CASSPGQGVAGYTF
J gene: TRBJ2-1; V gene: TRBV29-1; clone size: -; D gene: TRBD1; CDR3 DNA: TGCAGCGTTGGGACAGGGGAACACAATGAGCAGTTCTTC; CDR3 protein: CSVGTGEHNEQFF
J gene: TRBJ2-2; V gene: TRBV20-1; clone size: -; D gene: TRBD1; CDR3 DNA: TGCAGTGCTAGAGATCTCGGGACAGGTCCCCCCGGGGAGCTGTTTTTT; CDR3 protein: CSARDLGTGPPGELFF
J gene: TRBJ1-4; V gene: TRBV20-1; clone size: few; D gene: -; CDR3 DNA: TGCAGTGCTAGAGCCTTGGGTGGCAGGGGTAGTGAAAAACTGTTTTTT; CDR3 protein: CSARALGGRGSEKLFF
J gene: TRBJ2-7; V gene: TRBV21-1; clone size: few; D gene: -; CDR3 DNA: TGTGCCAGCAGCAAAATTCATGCCGGGATGGGGGCGAACGAGCAGTACTTC; CDR3 protein: CASSKIHAGMGANEQYF
J gene: TRBJ2-1; V gene: TRBV20-1; clone size: many; D gene: -; CDR3 DNA: TGCAGTGCTAGAGATCTTAGCCGGTCCTACAATGAGCAGTTCTTC; CDR3 protein: CSARDLSRSYNEQFF
J gene: TRBJ2-5; V gene: TRBV12-3/TRBV12-4; clone size: few; D gene: -; CDR3 DNA: TGTGCCAGCAGATCAGGGTGGGAGACCCAGTACTTC; CDR3 protein: CASRSGWETQYF
J gene: TRBJ2-1; V gene: TRBV7-9; clone size: few; D gene: -; CDR3 DNA: TGTGCCAGCAGCTTAGTAGGTCAGATGAAGGCCAATGAGCAGTTCTTC; CDR3 protein: CASSLVGQMKANEQFF
J gene: TRBJ2-1; V gene: TRBV10-1; clone size: -; D gene: TRBD2; CDR3 DNA: TGCGCCAGCGGGACTAGCGCGTACAATGAGCAGTTCTTC; CDR3 protein: CASGTSAYNEQFF
J gene: TRBJ2-4; V gene: TRBV6-5; clone size: -; D gene: -; CDR3 DNA: TGTGCCAGCAGTCCGCTCCGGGGTAAAACCCTCTTC; CDR3 protein: CASSPLRGKTLF
J gene: TRBJ2-3; V gene: TRBV5-1; clone size: -; D gene: -; CDR3 DNA: TGCGCCAGCAGCTCAGTCAGCGCACCTAGGACGCAGTATTTT; CDR3 protein: CASSSVSAPRTQYF
J gene: TRBJ2-7; V gene: TRBV12-3/TRBV12-4; clone size: few; D gene: -; CDR3 DNA: TGTGCCAGCAGTTTAGATCTTCTTCGGGTCCCCGAGCAGTACTTC; CDR3 protein: CASSLDLLRVPEQYF
J gene: TRBJ2-3; V gene: TRBV5-1; clone size: -; D gene: TRBD2; CDR3 DNA: TGCGCCAGCAGCTTGGATCAGCGGGGGGTCACAGATACGCAGTATTTT; CDR3 protein: CASSLDQRGVTDTQYF
J gene: TRBJ2-1; V gene: TRBV20-1; clone size: many; D gene: TRBD2; CDR3 DNA: TGCAGTGCTAGGTCCGCCGGGACTAGCGGGGGGGACAATGAGCAGTTCTTC; CDR3 protein: CSARSAGTSGGDNEQFF
J gene: TRBJ2-1; V gene: TRBV10-3; clone size: -; D gene: TRBD2; CDR3 DNA: TGTGCCATCACCCTGACTAGCGGGAGCCGCGAGCAGTTCTTC; CDR3 protein: CAITLTSGSREQFF
J gene: TRBJ2-7; V gene: TRBV7-9; clone size: many; D gene: -; CDR3 DNA: TGTGCCAGCAGCTTAACCCTTTCCGAGCAGTACTTC; CDR3 protein: CASSLTLSEQYF
J gene: TRBJ2-3; V gene: TRBV12-3/TRBV12-4; clone size: -; D gene: -; CDR3 DNA: TGTGCCAGCAGTTTAGCACGGGTGGGGCTCACAGATACGCAGTATTTT; CDR3 protein: CASSLARVGLTDTQYF
J gene: TRBJ2-2; V gene: TRBV24-1; clone size: -; D gene: -; CDR3 DNA: TGTGCCACCAGTTGGAGGGGAGGGGAGCTGTTTTTT; CDR3 protein: CATSWRGGELFF
J gene: TRBJ2-1; V gene: TRBV20-1; clone size: -; D gene: TRBD2; CDR3 DNA: TGCAGTGCTAGAGATAAGGGACTATACAATGAGCCGCAGTTCTTC; CDR3 protein: CSARDKGLYNEPQFF
J gene: TRBJ1-5; V gene: TRBV7-2; clone size: few; D gene: -; CDR3 DNA: TGTGCCAGCAGCTTAGTTGCGGTCAGAGATCAGCCCCAGCATTTT; CDR3 protein: CASSLVAVRDQPQHF